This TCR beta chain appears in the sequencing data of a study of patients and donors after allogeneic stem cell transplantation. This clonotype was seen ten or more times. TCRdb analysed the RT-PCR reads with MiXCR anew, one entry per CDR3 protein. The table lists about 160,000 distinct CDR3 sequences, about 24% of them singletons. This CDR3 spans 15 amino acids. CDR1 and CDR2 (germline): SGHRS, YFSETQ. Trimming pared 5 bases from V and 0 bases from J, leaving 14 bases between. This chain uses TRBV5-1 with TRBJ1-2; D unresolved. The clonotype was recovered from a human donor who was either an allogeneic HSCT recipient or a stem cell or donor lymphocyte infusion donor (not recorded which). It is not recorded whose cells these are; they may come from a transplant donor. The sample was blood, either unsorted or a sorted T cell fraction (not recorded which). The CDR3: CASSYPGGTNYGYTF. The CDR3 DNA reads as TGCGCCAGCAGTTACCCAGGAGGTACTAACTATGGCTACACCTTC.